This passage covers 10 T cell receptor beta chains from one sample sequenced in a study of response to subunit inactivated influenza vaccine. TCRdb reprocessed the RT-PCR reads with MiXCR, giving one entry per CDR3 protein. Among about 190,000 distinct CDR3 sequences listed, around an eighth were seen once. This specimen was CD8+ T cells sorted from PBMCs, taken around 5 days after vaccination. The receptors originated from a man aged 50 to 59 who received an inactivated influenza vaccine.

This clonotype has just a few counts. This chain links TRBV6-1 with TRBJ1-1; no firm D call. The V gene lost 6 bases and the J gene lost 1 base, with 9 bases spanning the gap. Looked up from germline, CDR1 is MNHNS and CDR2 is SASEGT. This CDR3 has 13 residues. CDR3 residues: CASRDTGNTEAFF. CDR3 bases: TGTGCCAGCAGAGATACTGGGAACACTGAAGCTTTCTTT.

This clonotype was seen only a few times. V and J are TRBV6-5 and TRBJ2-2; D is possibly TRBD2 (5 bases). CDR1 is MNHEY and CDR2 is SVGAGI in the germline V gene. The CDR3 runs 14 residues. Between the trimmed V and J ends, which lost 3 bases and 1 base, there was a span of 6 bases. CDR3 loop: CASSYGGNTGELFF. DNA for the CDR3: TGTGCCAGCAGTTATGGAGGGAACACCGGGGAGCTGTTTTTT.

The rearrangement uses TRBV29-1 and TRBJ2-7, with TRBD1 matching over 10 bases. CDR1 and CDR2 (germline): SQVTM, ANQGSEA. The CDR3 covers 12 residues. The CDR3 loop reads CCIRDRGYEQYF. In nucleotides, the CDR3 is TGCTGCATCCGGGACAGGGGTTACGAGCAGTACTTC.

The sample holds a few counts of this clonotype. The chain carries TRBV28 and TRBJ2-7, with D tentatively TRBD1 or TRBD2 (5 bases each). There are 15 residues in the CDR3. Germline CDR1 is MDHEN and CDR2 is SYDVKM. The V gene lost 5 bases and the J gene lost 7 bases, with 21 bases spanning the gap. The chain's CDR3 is CASSLGSPGREEQYF. The CDR3 coding sequence is TGTGCCAGCAGTCTAGGATCCCCGGGACGAGAGGAGCAGTACTTC.

This chain joins TRBV7-9 and TRBJ2-1, with D possibly TRBD2 on 6 matching bases. Germline V gene lookup returns CDR1 SEHNR and CDR2 FQNEAQ (reference sequence). Trimming took 5 bases from V and 0 from J, leaving 14 bases between them. This CDR3 contains 16 residues. CDR3 sequence (DNA): TGTGCCAGCAGCACCCTTAGCGGAGCCTCCTACAATGAGCAGTTCTTC. This translates into CASSTLSGASYNEQFF.

The table lists this clonotype with a few counts. The J gene is TRBJ2-5, the V gene TRBV7-8; TRBD2 aligns across 10 bases. The junction had 6 bases not matched to a gene; V was cut back by 4 bases and J by 4 bases. The length of the CDR3 is 15 residues. CDR1 is SGHVS and CDR2 is FQNEAQ in the germline V gene. CDR3 sequence reads: CASSSLAGERETQYF. The CDR3 bases are TGTGCCAGCAGCTCCCTAGCGGGAGAGAGAGAGACCCAGTACTTC.

This clonotype came up a few times. J is TRBJ2-1 and V is TRBV6-2 or TRBV6-3, with 9 nucleotides matching TRBD2. CDR1 is MNHEY, CDR2 SVGEGT, per germline. CDR3 size: 17 residues. Trimming removed 0 bases from V and 5 bases from J; junction bases left unmatched: 8. The DNA for the CDR3 is TGTGCCAGCAGTTACTCGATGGATAGCGGGGGTGACAATGAGCAGTTCTTC. It specifies CASSYSMDSGGDNEQFF.

This clonotype came up a few times. This chain uses TRBV7-9 with TRBJ2-7, with TRBD1 as a possible D gene (6 bases). The CDR3 consists of 13 residues. The germline CDR1 and CDR2 sequences are SEHNR and FQNEAQ (reference sequence). Trimming shortened V by 3 bases and J by 5 bases, and 11 bases separated the two germline ends. The DNA of the CDR3 is TGTGCCAGCAGCTTTTATCGGACAGACGAGCAGTACTTC. Protein: CASSFYRTDEQYF. The entire variable domain, with the rest obtained from reference TRBV7-9 and TRBJ2-7, is as follows: DTGVSQNPRHKITKRGQNVTFRCDPISEHNRLYWYRQTLGQGPEFLTYFQNEAQLEKSRLLSDRFSAERPKGSFSTLEIQRTEQGDSAMYLCASSFYRTDEQYFGPGTRLTVT.

Many counts were recorded for this clonotype. This chain connects TRBV12-3 or TRBV12-4 to TRBJ2-7, with D possibly being TRBD1 or TRBD2 (5 bases each). V was pared by 1 base and J by 5 bases, with 9 bases between. The CDR3 extends over 13 amino acids. The CDR3 reads CASSLGWGHEQYF. The CDR3 coding sequence is TGTGCCAGCAGTTTAGGATGGGGACACGAGCAGTACTTC.

In this sample, this clonotype turned up a few times. The rearrangement links TRBV29-1 to TRBJ2-3; D may be TRBD1 (6 bases). The V end was cut by 8 bases, the J end by 0 bases, with 15 bases between. The germline V gene has CDR1 SQVTM and CDR2 ANQGSEA. The CDR3 consists of 14 residues. CDR3 bases: TGCAGCTCCAGGACAGATATGAGCACAGATACGCAGTATTTT. This gives the protein CSSRTDMSTDTQYF.